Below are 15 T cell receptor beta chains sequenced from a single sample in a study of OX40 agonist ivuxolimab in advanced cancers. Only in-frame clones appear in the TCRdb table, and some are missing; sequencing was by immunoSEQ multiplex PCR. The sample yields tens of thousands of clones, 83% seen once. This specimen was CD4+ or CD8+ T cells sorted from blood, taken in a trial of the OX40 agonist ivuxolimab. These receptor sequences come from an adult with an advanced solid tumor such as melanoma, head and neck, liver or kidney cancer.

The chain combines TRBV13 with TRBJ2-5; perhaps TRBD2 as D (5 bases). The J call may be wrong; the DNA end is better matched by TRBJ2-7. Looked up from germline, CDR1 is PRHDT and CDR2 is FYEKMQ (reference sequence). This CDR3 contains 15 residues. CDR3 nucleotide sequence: TGTGCCAGCAGCTCCCCCACGGGGAAATTCTACGAGCAGTACTTC. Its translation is CASSSPTGKFYEQYF.

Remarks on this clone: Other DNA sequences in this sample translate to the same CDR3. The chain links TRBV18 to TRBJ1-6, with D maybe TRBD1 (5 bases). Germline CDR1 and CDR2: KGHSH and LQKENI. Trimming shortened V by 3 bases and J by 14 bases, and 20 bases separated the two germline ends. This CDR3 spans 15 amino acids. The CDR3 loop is CASSPSGTRRPTLHF. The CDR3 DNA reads TGTGCCAGCTCACCCTCCGGGACGCGACGCCCGACCCTCCACTTT.

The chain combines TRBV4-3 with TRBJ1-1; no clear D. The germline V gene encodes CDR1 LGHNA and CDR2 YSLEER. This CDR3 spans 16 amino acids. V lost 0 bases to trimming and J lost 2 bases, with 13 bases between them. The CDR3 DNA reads TGCGCCAGCAGCCAAGATGGGGAGGGATTAAACACTGAAGCTTTCTTT. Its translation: CASSQDGEGLNTEAFF.

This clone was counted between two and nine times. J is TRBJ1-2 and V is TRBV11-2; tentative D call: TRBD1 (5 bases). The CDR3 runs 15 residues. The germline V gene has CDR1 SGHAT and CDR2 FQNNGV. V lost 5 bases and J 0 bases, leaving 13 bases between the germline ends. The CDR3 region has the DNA TGTGCCAGCAGCCCAGCGGGGGGAGCTAACTATGGCTACACCTTC. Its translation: CASSPAGGANYGYTF.

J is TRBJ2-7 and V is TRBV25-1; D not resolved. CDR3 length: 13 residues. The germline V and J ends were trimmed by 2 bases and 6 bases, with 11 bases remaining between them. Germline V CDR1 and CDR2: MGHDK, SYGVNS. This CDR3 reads CASSERPLGEQYF. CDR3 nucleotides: TGTGCCAGCAGTGAACGTCCTTTGGGCGAGCAGTACTTC.

CDR3 coding DNA: TGTGCCAGCAGCCAAGAAGTAAGCTATGAGCAGTTCTTC. Its translation is CASSQEVSYEQFF. The chain couples TRBV4-2 to TRBJ2-1; D not resolved. The germline CDR1 and CDR2 sequences are LGHNA and YNFKEQ. Trimming removed 0 bases from V and 8 bases from J, with 8 bases in between. The CDR3 length is 13 residues.

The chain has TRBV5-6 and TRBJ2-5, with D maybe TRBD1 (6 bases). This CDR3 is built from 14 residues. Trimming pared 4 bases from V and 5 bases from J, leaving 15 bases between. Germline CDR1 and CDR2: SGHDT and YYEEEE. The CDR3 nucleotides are TGTGCCAGCAGCCTGAGGGACATTTTCGAGACCCAGTACTTC. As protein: CASSLRDIFETQYF.

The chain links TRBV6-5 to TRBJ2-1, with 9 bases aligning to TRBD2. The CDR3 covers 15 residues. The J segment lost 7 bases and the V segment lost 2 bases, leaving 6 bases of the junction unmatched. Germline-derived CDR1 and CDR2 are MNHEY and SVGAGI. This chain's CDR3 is CASSYASGVSNEQFF. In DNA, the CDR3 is TGTGCCAGCAGTTACGCTAGCGGGGTTTCAAATGAGCAGTTCTTC.

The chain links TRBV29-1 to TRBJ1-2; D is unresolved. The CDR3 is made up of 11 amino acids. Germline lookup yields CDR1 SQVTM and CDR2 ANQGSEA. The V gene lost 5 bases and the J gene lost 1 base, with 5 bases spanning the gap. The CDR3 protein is CSVYGNYGYTF. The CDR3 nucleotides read TGCAGCGTTTACGGTAACTATGGCTACACCTTC.

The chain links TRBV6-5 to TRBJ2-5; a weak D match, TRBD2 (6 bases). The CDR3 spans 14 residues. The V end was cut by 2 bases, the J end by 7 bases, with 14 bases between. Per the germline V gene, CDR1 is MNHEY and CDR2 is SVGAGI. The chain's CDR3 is CASSYGEASGTQYF. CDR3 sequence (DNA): TGTGCCAGCAGTTACGGGGAGGCATCGGGGACCCAGTACTTC.

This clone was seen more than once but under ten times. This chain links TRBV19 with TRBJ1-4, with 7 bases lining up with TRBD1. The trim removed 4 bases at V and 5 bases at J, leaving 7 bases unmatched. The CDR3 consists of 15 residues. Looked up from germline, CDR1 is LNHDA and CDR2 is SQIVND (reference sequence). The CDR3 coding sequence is TGTGCCAGTAGTAGCCCGGGACAGTTGAATGAAAAACTGTTTTTT. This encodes CASSSPGQLNEKLFF.

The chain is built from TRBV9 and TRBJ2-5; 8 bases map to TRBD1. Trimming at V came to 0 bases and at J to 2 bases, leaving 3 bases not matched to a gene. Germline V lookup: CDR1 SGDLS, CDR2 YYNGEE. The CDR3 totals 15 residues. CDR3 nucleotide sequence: TGTGCCAGCAGCGTAGAGGGACAGGAGCAAGAGACCCAGTACTTC. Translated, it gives CASSVEGQEQETQYF.

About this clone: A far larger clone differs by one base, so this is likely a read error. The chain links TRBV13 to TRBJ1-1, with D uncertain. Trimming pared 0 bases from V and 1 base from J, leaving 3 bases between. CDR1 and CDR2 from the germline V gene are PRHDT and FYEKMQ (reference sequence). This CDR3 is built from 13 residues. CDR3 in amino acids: CASSLGGNTEAFF. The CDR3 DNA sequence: TGTGCCAGCAGCTTAGGCGGGAACACTGAAGCTTTCTTT.

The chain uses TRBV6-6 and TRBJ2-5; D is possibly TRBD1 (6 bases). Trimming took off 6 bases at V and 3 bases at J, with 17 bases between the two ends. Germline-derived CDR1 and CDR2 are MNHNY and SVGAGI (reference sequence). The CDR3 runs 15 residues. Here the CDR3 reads CASSSGTQSKETQYF. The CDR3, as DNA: TGTGCCAGCAGCTCCGGGACACAAAGCAAAGAGACCCAGTACTTC.

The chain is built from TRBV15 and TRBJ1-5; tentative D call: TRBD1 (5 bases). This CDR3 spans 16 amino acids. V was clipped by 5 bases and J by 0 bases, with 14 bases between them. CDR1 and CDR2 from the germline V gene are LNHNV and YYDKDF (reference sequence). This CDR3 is CATSGKTDYSNQPQHF. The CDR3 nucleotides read TGTGCCACCAGCGGAAAGACAGATTATAGCAATCAGCCCCAGCATTTT.